This TCR beta chain was profiled in a study of blood T cell repertoires in COVID-19. Across the whole study: COVID-19 samples collected from the United States, Italy and Spain covered acute and convalescent phases.

Generated by immunoSEQ multiplex PCR, the TCRdb table keeps only in-frame clones and is missing some. The sample holds roughly 45,000 clones, around 78% seen once. The V gene end was trimmed by 2 bases and the J gene end by 2 bases; junction bases not matched to a gene: 8. Per the germline V gene, CDR1 is SEHNR and CDR2 is FQNEAQ (reference sequence). The CDR3 is 17 amino acids. This clone showed up just a few times. The source of this sequence is a human donor in a cohort sampled during active COVID-19. The V call is TRBV7-9, the J call TRBJ2-2; 7 bases agree with TRBD2. Sequenced material: peripheral blood. The CDR3 DNA sequence: TGTGCCAGCAGCTTACCCGCAGGGACTATCAACACCGGGGAGCTGTTTTTT. It codes for CASSLPAGTINTGELFF.